The 21 T cell receptor beta chains below were found in one sample sequenced in a study of blood T cell repertoires in COVID-19. Generated by immunoSEQ multiplex PCR, the TCRdb table keeps only in-frame clones and is missing some. The sample lists 200,000 to 300,000 clones, 75% to 85% seen once, with around 6% in the top ten. The sequencing sample was made of peripheral blood. The receptors here all came from a human donor in a cohort sampled during active COVID-19.

The chain is built from TRBV6-5 and TRBJ1-1, with D unclear. This CDR3 is built from 12 residues. Trimming cost V 0 bases and J 7 bases, with 6 bases left between them. Germline CDR1 reads MNHEY; CDR2 reads SVGAGI. CDR3 nucleotides: TGTGCCAGCAGTTACTCCGGGGTTGAAGCTTTCTTT. This sequence encodes CASSYSGVEAFF.

This clone was observed a single time. The rearrangement uses TRBV19 and TRBJ1-4, with 10 bases fitting TRBD1. Unmatched junction bases numbered 7, after V lost 9 bases and J lost 0 bases. Germline V lookup: CDR1 LNHDA, CDR2 SQIVND (reference sequence). The CDR3 length is 16 residues. The CDR3 spells CASAGQGIATNEKLFF. CDR3 bases: TGTGCCAGCGCGGGACAGGGGATTGCAACTAATGAAAAACTGTTTTTT.

V usage is TRBV25-1 and J usage is TRBJ2-3; weak D call: TRBD1 (6 bases). Germline values: CDR1 MGHDK, CDR2 SYGVNS. The CDR3 consists of 14 residues. Trimming left V 1 base short and J 5 bases short, with 10 bases between. The DNA for the CDR3 is TGTGCCAGCAGTGAATCCGGGACAAAAGATACGCAGTATTTT. The encoded protein is CASSESGTKDTQYF.

The genes are TRBV19 and TRBJ2-1; possible D gene TRBD1, 5 bases. The V end lost 7 bases, the J end lost 4 bases, and 23 bases lay between the germline ends. The germline V gene has CDR1 LNHDA and CDR2 SQIVND (reference sequence). The CDR3 consists of 17 residues. CDR3 sequence reads: CASTHYDRPNNYNEQFF. CDR3 DNA: TGTGCCAGTACACACTATGACAGACCAAATAATTACAATGAGCAGTTCTTC. The full variable domain, with the rest looked up from reference TRBV19 and TRBJ2-1, is DGGITQSPKYLFRKEGQNVTLSCEQNLNHDAMYWYRQDPGQGLRLIYYSQIVNDFQKGDIAEGYSVSREKKESFPLTVTSAQKNPTAFYLCASTHYDRPNNYNEQFFGPGTRLTVL.

The V call is TRBV18, the J call TRBJ2-7, with D unclear. Germline V gene lookup returns CDR1 KGHSH and CDR2 LQKENI. The V gene lost 2 bases and the J gene lost 3 bases, with 11 bases spanning the gap. The CDR3 length is 14 residues. CDR3 loop: CASSPGSSDYEQYF. The CDR3 DNA is TGTGCCAGCTCACCAGGGTCAAGCGACTACGAGCAGTACTTC.

The gene calls are TRBV2 and TRBJ2-1, with D tentatively TRBD2 (6 bases). Germline CDR1 SNHLY, CDR2 FYNNEI. The CDR3 runs to 14 residues. V lost 4 bases and J 3 bases, leaving 10 bases between the germline ends. The CDR3 loop reads CASSVRGDYNEQFF. The CDR3 DNA reads TGTGCCAGCAGTGTGCGGGGTGACTACAATGAGCAGTTCTTC.

The genes are TRBV10-3 and TRBJ1-2; a weak D match, TRBD1 (6 bases). The CDR3 runs 15 residues. Per germline, CDR1 ENHRY and CDR2 SYGVKD. Trimming removed 4 bases at V and 4 bases at J, with 16 bases between. In DNA form, the CDR3 reads TGTGCCATCAGTGGTCAGGGGTCTCTAACCTATGGCTACACCTTC. It codes for CAISGQGSLTYGYTF.

The chain joins TRBV4-1 to TRBJ1-2, with unresolved D. Germline CDR1 is MGHRA and CDR2 is YSYEKL. There are 14 residues in the CDR3. V lost 1 base, J lost 4 bases, and 10 bases lay in between. This chain's CDR3 is CASSQAEGSYGYTF. Here the CDR3 DNA reads TGCGCCAGCAGCCAAGCCGAGGGCTCCTATGGCTACACCTTC.

This clone was recorded only once. The chain combines TRBV18 with TRBJ2-7; D might be TRBD1 (5 bases). From germline, CDR1 is KGHSH and CDR2 LQKENI. V was shortened by 2 bases and J by 0 bases, with 8 bases between the two germline ends. The CDR3 spans 14 residues. The CDR3 loop reads CASSPRGNSYEQYF. DNA for the CDR3: TGTGCCAGCTCACCAAGGGGAAACTCCTACGAGCAGTACTTC.

This rearrangement joins TRBV28 to TRBJ2-1; D possibly corresponds to TRBD2 (6 bases). Germline CDR1 MDHEN, CDR2 SYDVKM. The CDR3 spans 12 residues. Trimming removed 6 bases at V and 13 bases at J, with 16 bases between. CDR3 in DNA: TGTGCCAGCAGCGCCGCGGGGACCGGTCAGTTCTTC. It encodes CASSAAGTGQFF.

In nucleotides, the CDR3 is TGTGCCAGCAGCACTGGGACTAGCGGGAGGTACGAGCAGTACTTC. Translated: CASSTGTSGRYEQYF. V is TRBV11-2 and J is TRBJ2-7; 15 positions match TRBD2. CDR3 length equals 15 residues. Germline CDR1 SGHAT, CDR2 FQNNGV. Losses at the gene ends were 5 bases for V and 4 bases for J; bases not matched to a gene: 3. Complete variable domain (other parts from reference TRBV11-2 and TRBJ2-7): EAGVAQSPRYKIIEKRQSVAFWCNPISGHATLYWYQQILGQGPKLLIQFQNNGVVDDSQLPKDRFSAERLKGVDSTLKIQPAKLEDSAVYLCASSTGTSGRYEQYFGPGTRLTVT.

The chain combines TRBV11-2 with TRBJ2-2; 8 bases line up with TRBD1. Trimming at V came to 5 bases and at J to 7 bases, leaving 9 bases not matched to a gene. The CDR3 sequence is 15 residues long. The germline CDR1 and CDR2 sequences are SGHAT and FQNNGV. As DNA, the CDR3 is TGTGCCAGCAGCCAGGACAGGGTTGGTGGCGGGGAGCTGTTTTTT. It yields the protein CASSQDRVGGGELFF.

This chain joins TRBV25-1 and TRBJ2-1; tentative D call: TRBD2 (7 bases). This CDR3 has 13 residues. V lost 7 bases, J lost 8 bases, and 15 bases lay in between. Germline assignment: CDR1 MGHDK and CDR2 SYGVNS. DNA of the CDR3: TGTGCCAGCACCAAGGGGGGGGCCCATGAGCAGTTCTTC. Translation: CASTKGGAHEQFF.

This chain links TRBV10-3 with TRBJ1-1, with 10 bases matching TRBD1. J lost 1 base, V lost 7 bases, and 3 bases had no gene match. In germline, CDR1 is ENHRY, CDR2 SYGVKD. This CDR3 contains 14 residues. CDR3 sequence (DNA): TGTGCCATCACCCGGGACAGGGGGAACACTGAAGCTTTCTTT. It specifies CAITRDRGNTEAFF.

The CDR3 loop reads CASSPPMGLGTEAFF. The CDR3 DNA reads TGTGCCAGCTCACCACCCATGGGGCTGGGCACTGAAGCTTTCTTT. J is TRBJ1-1 and V is TRBV18; D perhaps matches TRBD1 (5 bases). Trimming left V 0 bases short and J 4 bases short, with 12 bases between. The length of the CDR3 is 15 residues. Germline CDR1 is KGHSH and CDR2 is LQKENI.

This chain connects TRBV5-1 to TRBJ2-7, with D perhaps TRBD1 (6 bases). Trimming stripped 1 base from V and 6 bases from J, with 17 bases between. Germline V gene sequence: CDR1 SGHRS, CDR2 YFSETQ. The CDR3 sequence is 15 residues long. For the CDR3, the DNA is TGCGCCAGCAGCTTGAACGTGGGGGCTAAGGGCGAGCAGTACTTC. Amino acid sequence: CASSLNVGAKGEQYF.

The gene calls are TRBV7-8 and TRBJ2-3; D gene uncertain. The CDR3 runs 15 residues. Germline values: CDR1 SGHVS, CDR2 FQNEAQ. V dropped 5 bases and J dropped 0 bases, with 12 bases sitting between them. CDR3 sequence (DNA): TGTGCCAGCAGCCCAGGCCTTACAAGCACAGATACGCAGTATTTT. Its protein is CASSPGLTSTDTQYF.

This clone was detected once. The chain has TRBV15 and TRBJ2-5; 7 nucleotides line up with TRBD1. The CDR3 length is 14 residues. Germline V CDR1 and CDR2: LNHNV, YYDKDF (reference sequence). The V gene end was trimmed by 6 bases and the J gene end by 1 base; junction bases not matched to a gene: 5. DNA of the CDR3: TGTGCCACCAGTCGCGACAGGGCCCAAGAGACCCAGTACTTC. Translated: CATSRDRAQETQYF.

The chain employs TRBV7-2 and TRBJ1-5; D unclear. CDR1 is SGHTA and CDR2 is FQGNSA in the germline V gene. The V end lost 2 bases, the J end lost 4 bases, and 12 bases lay between the germline ends. The length of the CDR3 is 15 residues. The CDR3 nucleotides are TGTGCCAGCAGCTTAAATTCCTATATTAATCAGCCCCAGCATTTT. Protein sequence: CASSLNSYINQPQHF.

V usage is TRBV2 and J usage is TRBJ2-7, with D possibly TRBD2 on 6 matching bases. V gave up 6 bases and J gave up 0 bases, with 12 bases separating them. Germline V gene lookup returns CDR1 SNHLY and CDR2 FYNNEI. This CDR3 has 14 residues. The CDR3: CASRPGTHSYEQYF. The CDR3, as DNA: TGTGCCAGCAGACCCGGGACTCACTCCTACGAGCAGTACTTC.

The V call is TRBV2, the J call TRBJ2-7; TRBD1 aligns across 7 bases. CDR1 is SNHLY and CDR2 is FYNNEI in the germline V gene. The CDR3 extends over 14 amino acids. With 4 bases clipped from V and 4 bases from J, the junction kept 7 bases outside the gene matches. The CDR3 nucleotides read TGTGCCAGCAGTGCGATGGGACAGTTATACGAGCAGTACTTC. It specifies CASSAMGQLYEQYF.